This TCR beta chain appears in the sequencing data of a study of cytomegalovirus exposure and HLA in healthy donors. This CDR3 is built from 15 residues. The V gene's germline CDR1 is SGDLS and CDR2 YYNGEE. J lost 7 bases, V lost 2 bases, and 4 bases had no gene match. Amplification used 60 Vbeta primers and 13 Jbeta primers. Measured with immunoSEQ multiplex PCR; TCRdb has only the in-frame clones, and not every one. Here the sample spans about 160,000 clones, roughly 70% being singletons. The TCR sequence derives from a woman in her fifties or sixties in good health and CMV-seropositive. This chain joins TRBV9 and TRBJ2-4, with 12 bases that match TRBD1. Material for sequencing was PBMCs. DNA for the CDR3: TGTGCCAGCAGCGTGGGGACAGGGGGCTGGAACATTCAGTACTTC. Translating it yields CASSVGTGGWNIQYF.